This passage covers 14 T cell receptor beta chains from one sample sequenced in a study of graft-versus-host responses after intestinal transplantation. The table came from immunoSEQ multiplex PCR; TCRdb's copy has only in-frame clones and leaves some out. The table includes under 140,000 clones, approximately 92% detected once. These TCRs are of unknown antigen specificity. The material sequenced was unstimulated CD8+ T cells sorted from spleen or lymph node cells, taken before intestinal transplant. These receptors all come from a human donor who received an intestinal transplant.

The genes are TRBV28 and TRBJ2-1, with 12 bases fitting TRBD2. Germline values: CDR1 MDHEN, CDR2 SYDVKM. Trimming cost V 5 bases and J 3 bases; bases outside gene matches: 2. This CDR3 spans 15 amino acids. Here the CDR3 DNA reads TGTGCCAGCAGTACGGGACTAGCGGGCTACAATGAGCAGTTCTTC. This sequence encodes CASSTGLAGYNEQFF. Based on the CDR3 plus reference TRBV28 and TRBJ2-1, the full variable domain is DVKVTQSSRYLVKRTGEKVFLECVQDMDHENMFWYRQDPGLGLRLIYFSYDVKMKEKGDIPEGYSVSREKKERFSLILESASTNQTSMYLCASSTGLAGYNEQFFGPGTRLTVL.

This sequence joins TRBV6-5 and TRBJ1-1; D gene ambiguous. Trimming removed 0 bases from V and 7 bases from J, with 12 bases in between. This CDR3 comprises 14 residues. The V gene's germline CDR1 is MNHEY and CDR2 SVGAGI. For the CDR3, the DNA is TGTGCCAGCAGTTACTCGGGCAGTCGTAATGAAGCTTTCTTT. Translating gives CASSYSGSRNEAFF.

This clone was counted a few times. This chain uses TRBV10-3 with TRBJ2-1; TRBD1 matches 8 bases. J gave up 0 bases and V 6 bases, and 1 base lay outside the gene matches. This CDR3 comprises 14 residues. Looked up from germline, CDR1 is ENHRY and CDR2 is SYGVKD. The CDR3 DNA reads as TGTGCCATCAGCGGGACAGGCTCCTACAATGAGCAGTTCTTC. It specifies CAISGTGSYNEQFF.

The V and J genes are TRBV19 and TRBJ2-7, with D perhaps matching TRBD1 or TRBD2 (5 bases each). V lost 5 bases and J 4 bases, leaving 15 bases between the germline ends. The germline gives CDR1 LNHDA, CDR2 SQIVND (reference sequence). The CDR3 runs to 14 residues. The CDR3 sequence is CASSVSGGSYEQYF. The CDR3, as DNA: TGTGCCAGTAGTGTGAGTGGGGGATCGTACGAGCAGTACTTC.

The chain carries TRBV27 and TRBJ1-5; 7 bases agree with TRBD1. The germline V gene encodes CDR1 MNHEY and CDR2 SMNVEV (reference sequence). The CDR3 consists of 13 residues. V was pared by 5 bases and J by 10 bases, with 8 bases of the junction left unmatched. The CDR3 region is CASSNGQAVPQHF. DNA for the CDR3: TGTGCCAGCAGTAACGGACAGGCGGTTCCCCAGCATTTT.

CDR3 amino acids: CASSVDGRAGPEQFF. As DNA, the CDR3 is TGTGCCAGCAGCGTAGACGGGAGGGCCGGTCCCGAGCAGTTCTTC. The chain couples TRBV9 to TRBJ2-1; 8 bases align to TRBD2. CDR1 and CDR2 from the germline V gene are SGDLS and YYNGEE. The CDR3 loop spans 15 amino acids. J gave up 10 bases and V 0 bases, and 9 bases lay outside the gene matches.

This chain links TRBV7-9 with TRBJ2-7; 8 bases fit TRBD2. Unmatched junction bases numbered 5, after V lost 5 bases and J lost 2 bases. The germline V gene has CDR1 SEHNR and CDR2 FQNEAQ (reference sequence). The CDR3 length is 14 residues. CDR3 residues: CASSDRGGPYEQYF. The CDR3, as DNA: TGTGCCAGCAGCGATCGGGGGGGACCCTACGAGCAGTACTTC.

The rearrangement joins TRBV10-1 to TRBJ2-2, with D possibly being TRBD2 (5 bases). Germline assignment: CDR1 WNHNN and CDR2 SYGVQD (reference sequence). CDR3 length equals 14 residues. V was pared by 3 bases and J by 1 base, with 6 bases between. CDR3 in amino acids: CASSEAVNTGELFF. The CDR3 region has the DNA TGCGCCAGCAGTGAAGCGGTGAACACCGGGGAGCTGTTTTTT.

This rearrangement joins TRBV11-1 to TRBJ2-1; a possible D gene is TRBD1 (5 bases). CDR3 length: 14 residues. Germline lookup yields CDR1 SGHAT and CDR2 FQDESV (reference sequence). V shed 5 bases and J shed 9 bases, with 17 bases lying between them. The CDR3 sequence is CASSRSAQGSEQFF. The CDR3 DNA reads as TGTGCCAGCAGCCGGTCCGCCCAGGGTTCTGAGCAGTTCTTC. Together with reference TRBV11-1 and TRBJ2-1, the CDR3 gives the full variable domain: EAEVAQSPRYKITEKSQAVAFWCDPISGHATLYWYRQILGQGPELLVQFQDESVVDDSQLPKDRFSAERLKGVDSTLKIQPAELGDSAMYLCASSRSAQGSEQFFGPGTRLTVL.

The rearrangement links TRBV21-1 to TRBJ2-5; the D call in the table, TRBD1, was not verified against the DNA. TRBV21-1 is reported as a pseudogene. This CDR3 comprises 19 residues. The CDR3 sequence: CASSKEDAPGQETQETQYF. CDR3 coding DNA: TGTGCCAGCAGCAAAGAGGACGCGCCGGGACAGGAAACTCAAGAGACCCAGTACTTC.

CDR3 in amino acids: CASSIGTGGNQPQHF. CDR3 coding DNA: TGTGCCAGTAGTATCGGGACAGGCGGGAATCAGCCCCAGCATTTT. The V call is TRBV19, the J call TRBJ1-5, with 8 bases identical to TRBD1. CDR1 is LNHDA, CDR2 SQIVND, per germline (reference sequence). There are 15 residues in the CDR3. With 3 bases clipped from V and 4 bases from J, the junction kept 5 bases outside the gene matches.

The chain recombines TRBV6-1 with TRBJ2-7, with unresolved D. The CDR3 spans 14 residues. Germline CDR1 reads MNHNS; CDR2 reads SASEGT. V lost 2 bases and J 0 bases, leaving 8 bases between the germline ends. Here the CDR3 DNA reads TGTGCCAGCAGTGAATGGGGTTTCTCCTACGAGCAGTACTTC. Translating gives CASSEWGFSYEQYF.

The chain has TRBV11-2 and TRBJ2-7, with 9 bases fitting TRBD1. Per the germline V gene, CDR1 is SGHAT and CDR2 is FQNNGV. The junction had 7 bases not matched to a gene; V was cut back by 4 bases and J by 3 bases. The CDR3 has 15 amino acids. The CDR3 DNA is TGTGCCAGCAGCTCGACCGGGACAGGGAACTACGAGCAGTACTTC. Translated, it gives CASSSTGTGNYEQYF.

This chain joins TRBV6-1 and TRBJ2-7; a possible D gene is TRBD1 (6 bases). CDR1 is MNHNS and CDR2 is SASEGT in the germline V gene. Between the trimmed V and J ends, which lost 4 bases and 4 bases, there was a span of 11 bases. This CDR3 comprises 13 residues. CDR3 sequence (DNA): TGTGCCAGCAGTGGTACAGGGTTGTACGAGCAGTACTTC. Amino acid sequence: CASSGTGLYEQYF.